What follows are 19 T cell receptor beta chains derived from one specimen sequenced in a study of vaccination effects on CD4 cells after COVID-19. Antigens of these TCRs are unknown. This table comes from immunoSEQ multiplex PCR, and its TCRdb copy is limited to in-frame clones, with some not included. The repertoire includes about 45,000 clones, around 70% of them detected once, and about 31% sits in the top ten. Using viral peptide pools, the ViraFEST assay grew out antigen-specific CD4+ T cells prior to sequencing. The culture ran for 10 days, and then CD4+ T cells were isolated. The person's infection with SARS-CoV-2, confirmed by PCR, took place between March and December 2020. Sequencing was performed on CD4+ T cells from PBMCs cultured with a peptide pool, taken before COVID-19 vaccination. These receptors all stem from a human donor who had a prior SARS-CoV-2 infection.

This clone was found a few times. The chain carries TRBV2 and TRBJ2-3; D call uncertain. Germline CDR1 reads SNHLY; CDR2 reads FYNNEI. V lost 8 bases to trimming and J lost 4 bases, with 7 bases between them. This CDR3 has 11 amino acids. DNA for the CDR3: TGTGCCAGCGTATTAGCAGATACGCAGTATTTT. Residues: CASVLADTQYF.

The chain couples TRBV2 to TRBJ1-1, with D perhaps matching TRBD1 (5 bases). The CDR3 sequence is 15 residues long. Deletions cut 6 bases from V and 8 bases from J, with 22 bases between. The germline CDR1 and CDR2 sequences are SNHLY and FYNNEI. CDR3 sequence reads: CASRGDRGMVREAFF. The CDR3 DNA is TGTGCCAGCAGGGGGGACCGGGGAATGGTTAGAGAAGCTTTCTTT.

CDR3 in amino acids: CASSREQGQPQHF. CDR3 sequence (DNA): TGTGCCAGCAGCAGAGAACAGGGTCAGCCCCAGCATTTT. This rearrangement joins TRBV5-8 to TRBJ1-5, with TRBD1 as a possible D gene (6 bases). Germline V lookup: CDR1 SGHTS, CDR2 YDEGEE. The CDR3 is 13 amino acids. Trimming pared 4 bases from V and 6 bases from J, leaving 11 bases between.

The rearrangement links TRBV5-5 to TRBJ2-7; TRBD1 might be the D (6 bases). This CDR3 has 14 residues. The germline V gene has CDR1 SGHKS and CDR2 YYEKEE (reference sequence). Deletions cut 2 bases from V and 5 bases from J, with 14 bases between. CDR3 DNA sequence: TGTGCCAGCAGCTTACAGGGTGTCGGCCACGAGCAGTACTTC. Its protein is CASSLQGVGHEQYF.

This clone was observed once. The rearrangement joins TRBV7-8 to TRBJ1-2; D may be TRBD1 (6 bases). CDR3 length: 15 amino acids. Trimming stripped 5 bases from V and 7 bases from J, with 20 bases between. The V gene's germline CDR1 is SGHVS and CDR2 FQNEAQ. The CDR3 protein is CASSPGRGLKFGYTF. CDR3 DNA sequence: TGTGCCAGCAGCCCAGGCAGGGGCTTAAAGTTTGGCTACACCTTC.

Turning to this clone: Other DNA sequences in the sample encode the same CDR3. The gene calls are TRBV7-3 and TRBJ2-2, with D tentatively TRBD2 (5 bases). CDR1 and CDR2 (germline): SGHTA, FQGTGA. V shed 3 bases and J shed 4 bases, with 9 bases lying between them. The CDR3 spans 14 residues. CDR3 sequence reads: CASSLGGSTGELFF. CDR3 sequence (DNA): TGTGCCAGCAGCTTGGGCGGGTCCACCGGGGAGCTGTTTTTT. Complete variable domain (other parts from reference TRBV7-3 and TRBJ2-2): GAGVSQTPSNKVTEKGKYVELRCDPISGHTALYWYRQSLGQGPEFLIYFQGTGAADDSGLPNDRFFAVRPEGSVSTLKIQRTERGDSAVYLCASSLGGSTGELFFGEGSRLTVL.

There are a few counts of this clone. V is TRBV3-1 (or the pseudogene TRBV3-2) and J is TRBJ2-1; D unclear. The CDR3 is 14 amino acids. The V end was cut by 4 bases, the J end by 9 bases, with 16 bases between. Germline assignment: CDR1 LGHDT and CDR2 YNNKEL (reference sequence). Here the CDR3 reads CASSLLGRDVEQFF. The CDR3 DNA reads TGTGCCAGCAGCCTACTTGGGCGCGACGTTGAGCAGTTCTTC.

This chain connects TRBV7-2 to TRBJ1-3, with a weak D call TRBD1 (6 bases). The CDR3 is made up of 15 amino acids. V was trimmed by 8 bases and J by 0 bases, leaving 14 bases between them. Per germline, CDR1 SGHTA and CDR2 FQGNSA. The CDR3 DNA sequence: TGTGCCAGCCGGGACAAAGGTCACTCTGGAAACACCATATATTTT. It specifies CASRDKGHSGNTIYF.

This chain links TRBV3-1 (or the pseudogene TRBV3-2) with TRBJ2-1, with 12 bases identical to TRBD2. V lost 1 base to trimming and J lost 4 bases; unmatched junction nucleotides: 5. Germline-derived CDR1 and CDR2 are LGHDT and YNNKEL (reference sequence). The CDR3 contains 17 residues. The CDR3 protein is CASSQAGGLAGYNEQFF. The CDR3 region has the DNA TGTGCCAGCAGCCAAGCGGGTGGACTAGCGGGATACAATGAGCAGTTCTTC.

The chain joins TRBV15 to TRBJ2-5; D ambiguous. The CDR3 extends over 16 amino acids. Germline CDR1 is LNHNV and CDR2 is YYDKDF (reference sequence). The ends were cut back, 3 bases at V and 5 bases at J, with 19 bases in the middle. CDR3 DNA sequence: TGTGCCACCAGCAGGGCCCCCGCGCAGAGCGCGGAGACCCAGTACTTC. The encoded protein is CATSRAPAQSAETQYF.

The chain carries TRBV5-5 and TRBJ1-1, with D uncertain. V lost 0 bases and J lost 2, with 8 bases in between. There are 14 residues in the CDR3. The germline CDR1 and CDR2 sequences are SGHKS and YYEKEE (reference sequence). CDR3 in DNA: TGTGCCAGCAGCTTGGTTCCAGGAAACACTGAAGCTTTCTTT. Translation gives CASSLVPGNTEAFF.

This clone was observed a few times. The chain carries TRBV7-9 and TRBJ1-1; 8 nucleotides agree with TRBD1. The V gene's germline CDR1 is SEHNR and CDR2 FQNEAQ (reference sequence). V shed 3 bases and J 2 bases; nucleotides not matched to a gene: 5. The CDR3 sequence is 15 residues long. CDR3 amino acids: CASSFTGTGNTEAFF. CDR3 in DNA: TGTGCCAGCAGCTTCACAGGGACAGGTAACACTGAAGCTTTCTTT.

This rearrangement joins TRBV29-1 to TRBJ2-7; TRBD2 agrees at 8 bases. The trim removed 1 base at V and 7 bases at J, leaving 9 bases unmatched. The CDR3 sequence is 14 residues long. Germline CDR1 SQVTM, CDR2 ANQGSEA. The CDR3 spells CSVEGTRGANEQYF. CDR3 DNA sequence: TGCAGCGTTGAAGGGACGCGGGGGGCGAATGAGCAGTACTTC.

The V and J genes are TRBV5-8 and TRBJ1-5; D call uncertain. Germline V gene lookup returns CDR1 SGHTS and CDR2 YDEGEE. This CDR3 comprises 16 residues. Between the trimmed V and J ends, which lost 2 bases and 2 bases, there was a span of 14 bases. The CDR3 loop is CASSFYPSGGNQPQHF. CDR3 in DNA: TGTGCCAGCAGCTTCTATCCCTCCGGGGGCAATCAGCCCCAGCATTTT.

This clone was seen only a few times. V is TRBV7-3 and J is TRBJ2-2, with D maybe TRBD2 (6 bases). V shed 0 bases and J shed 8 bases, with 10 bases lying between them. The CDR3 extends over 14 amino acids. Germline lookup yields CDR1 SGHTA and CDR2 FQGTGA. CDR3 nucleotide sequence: TGTGCCAGCAGCTTAACGTTTGCGGGAGGGGAGCTGTTTTTT. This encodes CASSLTFAGGELFF.

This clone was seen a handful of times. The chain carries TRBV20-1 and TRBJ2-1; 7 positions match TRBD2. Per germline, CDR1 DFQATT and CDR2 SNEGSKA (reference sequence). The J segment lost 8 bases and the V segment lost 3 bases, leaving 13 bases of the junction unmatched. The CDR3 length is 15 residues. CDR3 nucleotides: TGCAGTGCTAGTAGGGCGGGAGCAAGTAGGTATGAGCAGTTCTTC. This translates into CSASRAGASRYEQFF.

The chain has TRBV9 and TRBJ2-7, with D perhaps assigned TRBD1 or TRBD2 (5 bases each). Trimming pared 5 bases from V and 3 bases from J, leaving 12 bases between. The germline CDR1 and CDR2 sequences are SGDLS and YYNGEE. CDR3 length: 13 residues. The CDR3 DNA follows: TGTGCCAGCAGTGAGGGACCAAACTACGAGCAGTACTTC. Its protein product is CASSEGPNYEQYF. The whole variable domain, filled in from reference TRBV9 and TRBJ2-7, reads DSGVTQTPKHLITATGQRVTLRCSPRSGDLSVYWYQQSLDQGLQFLIQYYNGEERAKGNILERFSAQQFPDLHSELNLSSLELGDSALYFCASSEGPNYEQYFGPGTRLTVT.

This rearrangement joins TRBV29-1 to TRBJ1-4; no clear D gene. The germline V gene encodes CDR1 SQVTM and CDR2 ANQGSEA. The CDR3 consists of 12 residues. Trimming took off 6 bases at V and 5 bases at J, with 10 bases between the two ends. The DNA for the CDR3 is TGCAGCGTCTTGGACGGGAATGAAAAACTGTTTTTT. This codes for CSVLDGNEKLFF.

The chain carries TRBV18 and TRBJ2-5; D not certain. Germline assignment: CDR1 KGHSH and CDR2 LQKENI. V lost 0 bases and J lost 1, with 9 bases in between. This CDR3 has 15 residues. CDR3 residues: CASSPPNTAQETQYF. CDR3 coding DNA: TGTGCCAGCTCACCACCTAATACCGCCCAAGAGACCCAGTACTTC.